The 8 T cell receptor beta chains given below trace back to one sample, sequenced in a study of shared clonotypes between healthy human individuals. Repertoires were generated with immunoSEQ multiplex PCR, while TCRdb's copy carries only in-frame clones and drops some. The sample carries about 480,000 clones, roughly 79% recorded once. Sequenced input: PBMCs. These receptors were obtained from a middle-aged woman in good health. Some clones in this sample may be carry-over from other donors' samples.

The chain links TRBV6-5 to TRBJ2-3; D gene uncertain. Deletions cut 6 bases from V and 0 bases from J, with 10 bases between. The CDR3 is 14 residues long. Germline V lookup: CDR1 MNHEY, CDR2 SVGAGI. CDR3 DNA: TGTGCCAGCAGCCTATCATTTAGCACAGATACGCAGTATTTT. It yields the protein CASSLSFSTDTQYF.

The chain couples TRBV9 to TRBJ2-3; D gene ambiguous. V was trimmed by 2 bases and J by 4 bases, leaving 11 bases between them. Germline V CDR1 and CDR2: SGDLS, YYNGEE. This CDR3 has 14 residues. The CDR3 here is CASSVGLSADTQYF. Written as DNA, the CDR3 is TGTGCCAGCAGCGTTGGTCTAAGCGCAGATACGCAGTATTTT.

The CDR3 here is CASSSHPDSKGYTF. CDR3 nucleotides: TGTGCCAGCAGTTCACACCCGGACAGCAAGGGCTACACCTTC. The rearrangement joins TRBV28 to TRBJ1-2, with D perhaps matching TRBD1 (6 bases). Per the germline V gene, CDR1 is MDHEN and CDR2 is SYDVKM. The CDR3 covers 14 residues. V dropped 4 bases and J dropped 8 bases, with 17 bases sitting between them.

This rearrangement joins TRBV10-3 to TRBJ2-3; no firm D call. CDR3 length equals 13 residues. Germline lookup yields CDR1 ENHRY and CDR2 SYGVKD. The V end lost 3 bases, the J end lost 2 bases, and 6 bases lay between the germline ends. The chain's CDR3 is CAISDSYTDTQYF. DNA for the CDR3: TGTGCCATCAGTGACAGTTACACAGATACGCAGTATTTT.

The chain joins TRBV7-6 to TRBJ2-1; maybe TRBD1 (7 bases). The V and J ends lost 1 base and 6 bases respectively, with 10 bases between them. Per the germline V gene, CDR1 is SGHVS and CDR2 is FNYEAQ. The CDR3 is 14 amino acids. The CDR3 DNA reads TGTGCCAGCAGCTTAGGCGGGGACAGCAATGAGCAGTTCTTC. The encoded protein is CASSLGGDSNEQFF.

This clone has more than one count but fewer than ten. The CDR3 bases are TGTGCCACCTCGGGACTTGGCTACGAGCAGTACTTC. It specifies CATSGLGYEQYF. J is TRBJ2-7 and V is TRBV15; weak D call: TRBD2 (6 bases). Per germline, CDR1 LNHNV and CDR2 YYDKDF (reference sequence). The CDR3 spans 12 residues. Trimming took off 8 bases at V and 3 bases at J, with 11 bases between the two ends.

This clone was observed a few times. V gene TRBV19 combines with J gene TRBJ2-2; a possible D gene is TRBD1 (6 bases). With 4 bases removed from V and 0 bases from J, the gap between germline ends came to 9 bases. This CDR3 region has 15 residues. Looked up from germline, CDR1 is LNHDA and CDR2 is SQIVND (reference sequence). Here the CDR3 reads CASSRGTSNTGELFF. In DNA form, the CDR3 reads TGTGCCAGTAGTAGGGGGACATCGAACACCGGGGAGCTGTTTTTT. Variable domain in full (rest from reference TRBV19 and TRBJ2-2): DGGITQSPKYLFRKEGQNVTLSCEQNLNHDAMYWYRQDPGQGLRLIYYSQIVNDFQKGDIAEGYSVSREKKESFPLTVTSAQKNPTAFYLCASSRGTSNTGELFFGEGSRLTVL.

This chain joins TRBV25-1 and TRBJ1-2; 7 bases align to TRBD1. The J segment lost 8 bases and the V segment lost 4 bases, leaving 7 bases of the junction unmatched. From germline, CDR1 is MGHDK and CDR2 SYGVNS. CDR3 length: 13 amino acids. CDR3 sequence: CASSGDRARGYTF. Written as DNA, the CDR3 is TGTGCCAGCAGTGGCGACAGGGCTAGAGGCTACACCTTC.